This TCR beta chain is from a study of T cell changes during pregnancy in multiple sclerosis. Method: immunoSEQ multiplex PCR; TCRdb's copy keeps in-frame clones and lacks some. Of some 38,000 clones in the sample, approximately 91% were seen once. The ends were cut back, 2 bases at V and 2 bases at J, with 15 bases in the middle. Germline-derived CDR1 and CDR2 are MGHRA and YSYEKL. The CDR3 has 16 residues. The sequence was collected from a female donor in good health, enrolled as a control in a pregnancy study. The chain combines TRBV4-1 with TRBJ1-2; D remains ambiguous. The input for sequencing was CD4+ T cells from peripheral blood mononuclear cells, taken in the third trimester of pregnancy. The CDR3 loop reads CASSQKVAGNNYGYTF. DNA of the CDR3: TGCGCCAGCAGCCAAAAAGTGGCGGGAAACAACTATGGCTACACCTTC.